These 3 T cell receptor beta chains share one sample of origin, sequenced in a study of cytomegalovirus exposure and HLA in healthy donors. It was with 60 Vbeta and 13 Jbeta primers that the PCR ran. Measured with immunoSEQ multiplex PCR; TCRdb has only the in-frame clones, and not every one. The sample has about 69,000 clones, about 75% seen once. The material sequenced was PBMCs. The receptors shown here come from a man aged 18 to 29 in good health and CMV-seronegative.

The chain links TRBV5-1 to TRBJ1-1; TRBD1 matches 7 bases. Germline assignment: CDR1 SGHRS and CDR2 YFSETQ. This CDR3 contains 15 residues. With 1 base clipped from V and 1 base from J, the junction kept 4 bases outside the gene matches. The chain's CDR3 is CASSLRAGGNTEAFF. CDR3 nucleotide sequence: TGCGCCAGCAGCTTGCGCGCAGGGGGGAACACTGAAGCTTTCTTT.

This clone turned up a few times. In nucleotides, the CDR3 is TGTGCCAGCAGCGTAGTAGGGACACGGGAAGAGACCCAGTACTTC. Translation: CASSVVGTREETQYF. The chain couples TRBV9 to TRBJ2-5; maybe TRBD1 (6 bases). V gave up 0 bases and J gave up 3 bases, with 12 bases separating them. Germline CDR1 reads SGDLS; CDR2 reads YYNGEE. This CDR3 comprises 15 residues.

The chain has TRBV5-4 and TRBJ2-7, with 14 bases that match TRBD2. The CDR3 runs 16 residues. Per germline, CDR1 SGHNT and CDR2 YYREEE (reference sequence). Unmatched junction bases numbered 5, after V lost 4 bases and J lost 2 bases. The DNA of the CDR3 is TGTGCCAGCAGCCCAGGGACTAGCGGGGGCGCCTACGAGCAGTACTTC. Translating it yields CASSPGTSGGAYEQYF.